One and the same sample provided the 17 T cell receptor beta chains below, sequenced in a study of control samples from healthy donors and cancer patients (dated by TCRdb to 2018 to 2020). The receptor library was made with the immunoSEQ multiplex PCR assay. TCRdb stores this immuneACCESS table with in-frame sequences only. Part of the clones is absent; in the studies checked, under half of the shortfall reflects unresolved V genes, and no reason is known for the rest. For this sample there are around 120,000 clones; 70% to 90% appear just once. The ten most abundant clones make up approximately 3.2% of the sample. Sample: blood. These receptors all stem from a man between 35 and 55 years old in good health.

This clone has only one observation. The chain is built from TRBV24-1 and TRBJ1-2; D remains ambiguous. Between the trimmed V and J ends, which lost 4 bases and 7 bases, there was a span of 9 bases. Germline V gene sequence: CDR1 KGHDR, CDR2 SFDVKD. This CDR3 is 12 amino acids long. The CDR3 sequence: CATSEGKGGYTF. The CDR3 DNA reads TGTGCCACCAGTGAAGGGAAAGGTGGCTACACCTTC.

V gene TRBV18 combines with J gene TRBJ2-2; 9 positions match TRBD1. From germline, CDR1 is KGHSH and CDR2 LQKENI. The ends lost 3 bases at V and 4 bases at J; junction bases unmatched: 3. This CDR3 spans 15 amino acids. Here the CDR3 reads CASSPGTGSTGELFF. The CDR3 DNA follows: TGTGCCAGCTCACCTGGGACAGGGTCCACCGGGGAGCTGTTTTTT. The full variable domain, completed using reference TRBV18 and TRBJ2-2, is NAGVMQNPRHLVRRRGQEARLRCSPMKGHSHVYWYRQLPEEGLKFMVYLQKENIIDESGMPKERFSAEFPKEGPSILRIQQVVRGDSAAYFCASSPGTGSTGELFFGEGSRLTVL.

The chain carries TRBV5-1 and TRBJ1-4; D gene ambiguous. The CDR3 runs 17 residues. The V end was cut by 0 bases, the J end by 10 bases, with 22 bases between. Germline V gene data show CDR1 as SGHRS and CDR2 as YFSETQ. The CDR3 region has the DNA TGCGCCAGCAGCTTGGCTGGGGTCGGGTCAGGAACCGGAAAACTGTTTTTT. Amino acids: CASSLAGVGSGTGKLFF.

Comment on this clone: Other DNA variants within this sample encode the same CDR3. The V and J genes are TRBV5-1 and TRBJ1-2, with D possibly being TRBD1 (5 bases). CDR3 length equals 14 residues. Trimming left V 0 bases short and J 3 bases short, with 9 bases between. The germline gives CDR1 SGHRS, CDR2 YFSETQ. The CDR3 DNA reads TGCGCCAGCAGCTTGGGGCAGGGCGACTATGGCTACACCTTC. This sequence encodes CASSLGQGDYGYTF.

This chain connects TRBV5-4 to TRBJ2-2, with a possible D match to TRBD2 (6 bases). There are 16 residues in the CDR3. V was cut by 0 bases and J by 7 bases, with 16 bases left in between. Looked up from germline, CDR1 is SGHNT and CDR2 is YYREEE (reference sequence). CDR3 DNA: TGTGCCAGCAGCTTGGGTCAGACAGTGGGAGGCGGGGAGCTGTTTTTT. Translated, it gives CASSLGQTVGGGELFF.

The chain recombines TRBV9 with TRBJ1-6; D is possibly TRBD1 (5 bases). The V end lost 3 bases, the J end lost 6 bases, and 16 bases lay between the germline ends. Germline assignment: CDR1 SGDLS and CDR2 YYNGEE. This CDR3 has 16 residues. The CDR3 reads CASSDWGREINSPLHF. The CDR3, as DNA: TGTGCCAGCAGCGATTGGGGCCGGGAGATTAATTCACCCCTCCACTTT.

In DNA form, the CDR3 reads TGTGCCAGTAGCCGAGGAGGGCCCGGGAACACTGAAGCTTTCTTT. Protein sequence: CASSRGGPGNTEAFF. The chain links TRBV19 to TRBJ1-1; D not certain. Germline assignment: CDR1 LNHDA and CDR2 SQIVND (reference sequence). CDR3 length: 15 residues. V was cut by 6 bases and J by 1 base, with 15 bases left in between.

The chain recombines TRBV7-2 with TRBJ2-2; no reliable D call. The CDR3 has 13 amino acids. The V end was cut by 6 bases, the J end by 2 bases, with 7 bases between. Germline V gene lookup returns CDR1 SGHTA and CDR2 FQGNSA. The CDR3 DNA reads TGTGCCAGCAGGGATTCAAACACCGGGGAGCTGTTTTTT. Residues: CASRDSNTGELFF.

The chain has TRBV4-1 and TRBJ1-5; 7 bases match TRBD1. The CDR3 length is 17 residues. Germline CDR1 reads MGHRA; CDR2 reads YSYEKL. Unmatched junction bases numbered 12, after V lost 1 base and J lost 6 bases. The CDR3 DNA reads as TGCGCCAGCAGCCAAGTTCTAGAGACAGGGTATGGTCAGCCCCAGCATTTT. This encodes CASSQVLETGYGQPQHF.

This clone was recorded once. J is TRBJ2-2 and V is TRBV11-3; maybe TRBD2 (6 bases). The CDR3 is 13 residues long. The germline CDR1 and CDR2 sequences are SGHNT and YENEEA. Trimming took off 5 bases at V and 6 bases at J, with 10 bases between the two ends. As DNA, the CDR3 is TGTGCCAGCAGCCGGGGGTCTTCCGGGGAGCTGTTTTTT. Protein sequence: CASSRGSSGELFF. Full variable domain (outside the CDR3, taken from reference TRBV11-3 and TRBJ2-2): EAGVVQSPRYKIIEKKQPVAFWCNPISGHNTLYWYLQNLGQGPELLIRYENEEAVDDSQLPKDRFSAERLKGVDSTLKIQPAELGDSAVYLCASSRGSSGELFFGEGSRLTVL.

This clone has a single count. The chain couples TRBV16 to TRBJ2-1; weak D call: TRBD2 (5 bases). This CDR3 contains 14 residues. CDR1 is KGHSY and CDR2 is FQNENV in the germline V gene. The V gene lost 1 base and the J gene lost 9 bases, with 13 bases spanning the gap. CDR3 residues: CASSQWETPGEQFF. The CDR3 DNA reads as TGTGCCAGCAGCCAATGGGAGACCCCAGGTGAGCAGTTCTTC.

J is TRBJ1-1 and V is TRBV3-1 (or the pseudogene TRBV3-2); TRBD1 aligns across 11 bases. Germline CDR1 and CDR2: LGHDT and YNNKEL (reference sequence). The CDR3 is 16 amino acids. J was trimmed by 4 bases and V by 8 bases; bases with no gene match: 12. The CDR3, as DNA: TGTGCCAGCCGAGAGAGGCTAGGACAGGGGGCCACTGAAGCTTTCTTT. Translating it yields CASRERLGQGATEAFF.

This sequence joins TRBV7-9 and TRBJ1-2; 7 bases map to TRBD1. Germline-derived CDR1 and CDR2 are SEHNR and FQNEAQ (reference sequence). Trimming at V came to 3 bases and at J to 8 bases, leaving 9 bases not matched to a gene. The CDR3 runs 14 residues. The chain's CDR3 is CASSLFRGNDGYTF. In nucleotides, the CDR3 is TGTGCCAGCAGCTTGTTCAGGGGGAACGACGGCTACACCTTC.

The chain couples TRBV4-1 to TRBJ2-2, with D uncertain. V lost 0 bases and J lost 1, with 3 bases in between. This CDR3 spans 14 amino acids. Per the germline V gene, CDR1 is MGHRA and CDR2 is YSYEKL. The DNA for the CDR3 is TGCGCCAGCAGCCAAGATGAGAACACCGGGGAGCTGTTTTTT. Protein: CASSQDENTGELFF.

This chain uses TRBV6-6 with TRBJ1-1, with a weak D call TRBD1 (5 bases). With 10 bases removed from V and 3 bases from J, the gap between germline ends came to 12 bases. CDR3 length: 12 amino acids. Germline loops: CDR1 MNHNY, CDR2 SVGAGI (reference sequence). The CDR3 loop is CATTRGDTEAFF. In nucleotides, the CDR3 is TGTGCCACCACACGAGGGGACACTGAAGCTTTCTTT.

The chain has TRBV5-1 and TRBJ2-7; 9 bases map to TRBD1. The CDR3 totals 14 residues. Trimming cost V 2 bases and J 3 bases; bases outside gene matches: 3. Germline V CDR1 and CDR2: SGHRS, YFSETQ. In nucleotides, the CDR3 is TGCGCCAGCAGCTTTAAGGACAGGGGCTACGAGCAGTACTTC. Its translation is CASSFKDRGYEQYF.

V and J are TRBV4-1 and TRBJ1-1, with D unresolved. Looked up from germline, CDR1 is MGHRA and CDR2 is YSYEKL. V lost 0 bases to trimming and J lost 7 bases, with 12 bases between them. The CDR3 is 14 amino acids. The DNA for the CDR3 is TGCGCCAGCAGCCAAGATCCCGTTAGATTTGAAGCTTTCTTT. Translated: CASSQDPVRFEAFF.